The 27 T cell receptor beta chains presented below share a single source sample, sequenced in a study of Ad26.COV2.S vaccination and SARS-CoV-2 variants. Documented treatment: around 19 received Ad26.COV2.S at low or high dose, single or two shots; five or six received placebo; per-sample allocation not given. Samples came from day 63 after the first vaccine or placebo injection. Assay used: immunoSEQ multiplex PCR; TCRdb lists only in-frame clones, some missing. The table has about 470,000 clones, about nine tenths seen once. The sample was peripheral blood, taken in a trial of Ad26.COV2.S vaccine versus placebo. These receptors were collected from a person aged 18-60 years who received the Ad26.COV2.S COVID-19 vaccine or a placebo.

V and J are TRBV28 and TRBJ1-3; D not certain. V dropped 3 bases and J dropped 5 bases, with 5 bases sitting between them. CDR1 and CDR2 (germline): MDHEN, SYDVKM. The CDR3 is made up of 12 amino acids. The CDR3 spells CASSFWRNTIYF. In nucleotides, the CDR3 is TGTGCCAGCAGTTTTTGGCGAAACACCATATATTTT.

The chain uses TRBV21-1 and TRBJ1-2; no check of the table's D call, TRBD1, against the DNA was made. TRBV21-1 is tagged as a pseudogene. There are 13 residues in the CDR3. The CDR3 bases are TGTGCCACCAGACAGGGACCCTTCTATGGCTACACCTTC. Translation gives CATRQGPFYGYTF.

The CDR3 is CASSYTGDYEQYF. Written as DNA, the CDR3 is TGTGCCAGCAGTTACACAGGGGACTACGAGCAGTACTTC. The chain couples TRBV6-6 to TRBJ2-7, with 7 bases identical to TRBD1. This CDR3 comprises 13 residues. CDR1 and CDR2 from the germline V gene are MNHNY and SVGAGI (reference sequence). J was trimmed by 3 bases and V by 2 bases; bases with no gene match: 1.

This chain links TRBV27 with TRBJ2-3; TRBD1 agrees at 8 bases. Germline CDR1 reads MNHEY; CDR2 reads SMNVEV (reference sequence). This CDR3 has 15 amino acids. V lost 5 bases, J lost 4 bases, and 8 bases stayed unmatched. The CDR3 protein is CASSIRGLKADTQYF. CDR3 coding DNA: TGTGCCAGCAGTATCAGGGGGCTGAAGGCAGATACGCAGTATTTT.

This chain joins TRBV20-1 and TRBJ1-3; D is ambiguous. The V end was cut by 3 bases, the J end by 4 bases, with 13 bases between. CDR1 and CDR2 from the germline V gene are DFQATT and SNEGSKA (reference sequence). The CDR3 has 14 residues. The CDR3 nucleotides read TGCAGTGCTAGTCTGTGGGGTTCGGGAAACACCATATATTTT. It is translated as CSASLWGSGNTIYF.

The chain is built from TRBV10-3 and TRBJ2-7, with 7 positions matching TRBD1. In germline, CDR1 is ENHRY, CDR2 SYGVKD. The CDR3 consists of 15 residues. Trimming took 0 bases from V and 3 from J; bases not matched to a gene: 5. CDR3 sequence (DNA): TGTGCCATCAGTGAGTCACTGACAGGGTACTACGAGCAGTACTTC. This sequence encodes CAISESLTGYYEQYF.

V gene TRBV28 combines with J gene TRBJ2-7; D gene unclear. V dropped 8 bases and J dropped 4 bases, with 9 bases sitting between them. There are 11 residues in the CDR3. Germline CDR1 reads MDHEN; CDR2 reads SYDVKM. In DNA, the CDR3 is TGTGCCAGCGCTGGTTTGTACGAGCAGTACTTC. Translation gives CASAGLYEQYF.

This chain uses TRBV7-3 with TRBJ2-7, with 7 bases fitting TRBD2. After removal of 1 base from V and 3 bases from J, the junction contained 9 bases not matched to a gene. Germline V lookup: CDR1 SGHTA, CDR2 FQGTGA. The CDR3 is 16 residues long. CDR3 protein: CASSLIRRELRYEQYF. CDR3 sequence (DNA): TGTGCCAGCAGCTTAATCCGGCGGGAGCTCCGCTACGAGCAGTACTTC.

This sequence joins TRBV28 and TRBJ1-5; unclear D gene. V lost 6 bases, J lost 2 bases, and 17 bases lay in between. This CDR3 has 16 amino acids. Germline V gives CDR1 MDHEN, CDR2 SYDVKM. CDR3 nucleotide sequence: TGTGCCAGCAGCCCAGACCGAGGCTTCCGCAATCAGCCCCAGCATTTT. It yields the protein CASSPDRGFRNQPQHF.

The chain has TRBV6-5 and TRBJ2-3; the match to TRBD1 covers 10 bases. The CDR3 contains 14 residues. The V gene's germline CDR1 is MNHEY and CDR2 SVGAGI. Trimming took 6 bases from V and 1 from J; bases not matched to a gene: 1. CDR3: CASSDRGRTDTQYF. The CDR3 DNA follows: TGTGCCAGCAGCGACAGGGGGCGCACAGATACGCAGTATTTT.

The chain links TRBV6-1 to TRBJ1-6; D uncertain. Deletions cut 0 bases from V and 0 bases from J, with 12 bases between. There are 18 residues in the CDR3. CDR1 and CDR2 from the germline V gene are MNHNS and SASEGT. The CDR3 DNA reads TGTGCCAGCAGTGAAGCGGCAACCTACCACTCCTATAATTCACCCCTCCACTTT. Translating it yields CASSEAATYHSYNSPLHF.

The J gene is TRBJ2-7, the V gene TRBV5-1; the D is unclear. The ends were cut back, 0 bases at V and 3 bases at J, with 13 bases in the middle. The V gene's germline CDR1 is SGHRS and CDR2 YFSETQ. CDR3 length: 15 residues. The CDR3 nucleotides read TGCGCCAGCAGCTTGGGTAGGTCCCTGGTCTACGAGCAGTACTTC. Amino acid sequence: CASSLGRSLVYEQYF. Full variable domain (remainder filled in from reference TRBV5-1 and TRBJ2-7): KAGVTQTPRYLIKTRGQQVTLSCSPISGHRSVSWYQQTPGQGLQFLFEYFSETQRNKGNFPGRFSGRQFSNSRSEMNVSTLELGDSALYLCASSLGRSLVYEQYFGPGTRLTVT.

The CDR3 nucleotides are TGTGCCAGCAGCCCCATCAGGAGCGCCGGGGAGCTGTTTTTT. Translated: CASSPIRSAGELFF. This chain uses TRBV7-9 with TRBJ2-2, with D uncertain. The CDR3 runs 14 residues. Deletions cut 5 bases from V and 6 bases from J, with 13 bases between. Germline V lookup: CDR1 SEHNR, CDR2 FQNEAQ (reference sequence).

V usage is TRBV10-3 and J usage is TRBJ2-1; tentative D call: TRBD1 (5 bases). V lost 9 bases and J 9 bases, leaving 9 bases between the germline ends. CDR3 size: 10 residues. CDR1 ENHRY and CDR2 SYGVKD come from the germline V gene. The CDR3 coding sequence is TGTGCCATTGGGGCGCGTGAGCAGTTCTTC. The encoded protein is CAIGAREQFF.

The V and J genes are TRBV6-6 and TRBJ2-1; maybe TRBD1 (7 bases). The germline gives CDR1 MNHNY, CDR2 SVGAGI (reference sequence). The V and J ends lost 2 bases and 7 bases respectively, with 18 bases between them. This CDR3 region has 16 residues. CDR3 nucleotide sequence: TGTGCCAGCAGTTACCCCAGGGGGAGGCTGGGTAATGAGCAGTTCTTC. It specifies CASSYPRGRLGNEQFF.

This clone was seen only a few times. The rearrangement uses TRBV24-1 and TRBJ1-5, with D hard to call. CDR1 and CDR2 from the germline V gene are KGHDR and SFDVKD. CDR3 length: 14 residues. Deletions cut 1 base from V and 4 bases from J, with 7 bases between. The CDR3 sequence is CATSDFGQNQPQHF. The CDR3 DNA follows: TGTGCCACCAGTGATTTTGGGCAGAATCAGCCCCAGCATTTT.

The chain is built from TRBV28 and TRBJ2-3; D gene ambiguous. Trimming removed 5 bases at V and 2 bases at J, with 11 bases between. Germline CDR1 MDHEN, CDR2 SYDVKM. The CDR3 is 14 residues long. CDR3 DNA: TGTGCCAGCAGTCCTCCGTCGAACACAGATACGCAGTATTTT. Its translation is CASSPPSNTDTQYF.

The rearrangement links TRBV7-8 to TRBJ1-1; 9 bases are shared with TRBD1. The CDR3 runs 15 residues. Germline V gene lookup returns CDR1 SGHVS and CDR2 FQNEAQ. J gave up 1 base and V 5 bases, and 5 bases lay outside the gene matches. The CDR3 DNA is TGTGCCAGCAGCCGGGACAGGGCCGCGAACACTGAAGCTTTCTTT. It translates to CASSRDRAANTEAFF.

For the CDR3, the DNA is TGTGCCAGTAGTCCACCAGGCTTGGGGTTTAGCAATCAGCCCCAGCATTTT. Amino acid sequence: CASSPPGLGFSNQPQHF. This chain joins TRBV19 and TRBJ1-5; D uncertain. CDR1 and CDR2 from the germline V gene are LNHDA and SQIVND (reference sequence). Between the trimmed V and J ends, which lost 5 bases and 0 bases, there was a span of 17 bases. This CDR3 contains 17 residues.

The V gene is TRBV9, the J gene TRBJ2-2, with 7 bases lining up with TRBD1. There are 16 residues in the CDR3. The V gene's germline CDR1 is SGDLS and CDR2 YYNGEE. The V and J ends lost 4 bases and 0 bases, in that order; junction bases with no gene match: 6. The CDR3 DNA reads as TGTGCCAGCAGCTCGACGACAGGGTCGAACACCGGGGAGCTGTTTTTT. Its translation is CASSSTTGSNTGELFF.

The chain employs TRBV4-2 and TRBJ1-5, with 8 positions matching TRBD1. V trimming: 5 bases; J trimming: 3 bases; junction bases outside the gene matches: 3. Per the germline V gene, CDR1 is LGHNA and CDR2 is YNFKEQ. The CDR3 contains 14 residues. The CDR3 coding sequence is TGTGCCAGCAGCTCGGACAGGGACAATCAGCCCCAGCATTTT. It is translated as CASSSDRDNQPQHF.

The chain recombines TRBV5-1 with TRBJ2-5; D may correspond to TRBD1 or TRBD2 (5 bases each). V lost 5 bases, J lost 4 bases, and 9 bases lay in between. CDR1 and CDR2 from the germline V gene are SGHRS and YFSETQ. CDR3 length: 12 residues. CDR3 loop: CASSPGGETQYF. The CDR3 DNA reads TGCGCCAGCAGTCCTGGGGGAGAGACCCAGTACTTC.

This clone was observed a few times. The CDR3: CASSPTRTSNQPQHF. CDR3 bases: TGTGCCAGCTCACCAACCAGGACCAGCAATCAGCCCCAGCATTTT. This chain uses TRBV18 with TRBJ1-5; D is ambiguous. V lost 2 bases and J 1 base, leaving 9 bases between the germline ends. This CDR3 contains 15 residues. CDR1 and CDR2 from the germline V gene are KGHSH and LQKENI.

The rearrangement uses TRBV28 and TRBJ2-6; D may be TRBD2 (5 bases). Trimming pared 8 bases from V and 0 bases from J, leaving 14 bases between. Germline V gene lookup returns CDR1 MDHEN and CDR2 SYDVKM. The CDR3 is 16 amino acids. CDR3 loop: CASGSPWSSGANVLTF. Here the CDR3 DNA reads TGTGCCAGCGGGAGCCCGTGGAGCTCTGGGGCCAACGTCCTGACTTTC.

The J gene is TRBJ1-4, the V gene TRBV23-1; TRBD1 is a possible D gene (5 bases). TRBV23-1 is filed as an ORF, its function uncertain. This CDR3 is built from 16 residues. Trimming removed 7 bases at V and 0 bases at J, with 15 bases between. The CDR3 coding sequence is TGCGCCAGCACTGCCGGGACGGATACAACTAATGAAAAACTGTTTTTT. Its protein is CASTAGTDTTNEKLFF.

The chain links TRBV6-5 to TRBJ2-5; tentative D call: TRBD1 (5 bases). V lost 2 bases and J 2 bases, leaving 12 bases between the germline ends. Germline V CDR1 and CDR2: MNHEY, SVGAGI. CDR3 length: 15 residues. The CDR3 DNA is TGTGCCAGCAGTTACCGCTTTCAGGGACAAGAGACCCAGTACTTC. Translated: CASSYRFQGQETQYF.

J is TRBJ2-7 and V is TRBV5-4; 9 nucleotides agree with TRBD2. Germline V gene data show CDR1 as SGHNT and CDR2 as YYREEE (reference sequence). CDR3 length: 15 residues. With 1 base clipped from V and 2 bases from J, the junction kept 4 bases outside the gene matches. This chain's CDR3 is CASSLTTSGPYEQYF. The CDR3 bases are TGTGCCAGCAGCTTGACCACTAGCGGGCCCTACGAGCAGTACTTC.